These 10 T cell receptor beta chains came from one sample sequenced in a study of T cell responses to AZD1222 COVID-19 vaccine. Clones were read by immunoSEQ multiplex PCR, and TCRdb kept only the in-frame ones, dropping some. The table has approximately 100,000 clones, more than 75% seen once. Sequencing was performed on peripheral blood, taken on day 0 of AZD1222 vaccination. Receptors originate from an adult in good health.

The rearrangement joins TRBV29-1 to TRBJ2-1, with 7 bases fitting TRBD1. The CDR3 extends over 13 amino acids. V lost 5 bases and J lost 7; bases outside the gene matches: 8. Germline V gene sequence: CDR1 SQVTM, CDR2 ANQGSEA. Here the CDR3 reads CSVPKQGMNEQFF. As DNA, the CDR3 is TGCAGCGTTCCCAAACAGGGGATGAATGAGCAGTTCTTC.

This sequence joins TRBV9 and TRBJ1-3; TRBD1 might be the D (5 bases). Trimming cost V 0 bases and J 1 base, with 11 bases left between them. The CDR3 extends over 16 amino acids. CDR1 is SGDLS and CDR2 is YYNGEE in the germline V gene. The CDR3 protein is CASSVARGLSGNTIYF. The DNA of the CDR3 is TGTGCCAGCAGCGTAGCCCGGGGGTTATCTGGAAACACCATATATTTT.

The rearrangement uses TRBV19 and TRBJ2-7; D is unclear. The germline V gene encodes CDR1 LNHDA and CDR2 SQIVND (reference sequence). V gave up 4 bases and J gave up 3 bases, with 13 bases separating them. The CDR3 has 14 amino acids. CDR3 DNA: TGTGCCAGTAGTAGCCATGTATCCTTCTACGAGCAGTACTTC. It encodes CASSSHVSFYEQYF. The complete variable domain, with remaining parts taken from reference TRBV19 and TRBJ2-7, reads DGGITQSPKYLFRKEGQNVTLSCEQNLNHDAMYWYRQDPGQGLRLIYYSQIVNDFQKGDIAEGYSVSREKKESFPLTVTSAQKNPTAFYLCASSSHVSFYEQYFGPGTRLTVT.

This rearrangement joins TRBV5-1 to TRBJ2-7; 12 nucleotides line up with TRBD2. CDR1 is SGHRS and CDR2 is YFSETQ in the germline V gene. Trimming at V came to 0 bases and at J to 5 bases, leaving 6 bases not matched to a gene. The CDR3 has 16 amino acids. Here the CDR3 DNA reads TGCGCCAGCAGCTTGGGACTAGCGGGGGTCAGGAACGAGCAGTACTTC. Its protein is CASSLGLAGVRNEQYF.

This CDR3 is CASSQGRGDSNQPQHF. The CDR3 DNA reads TGTGCCAGCAGCCAAGGCAGGGGAGATAGCAATCAGCCCCAGCATTTT. The V gene is TRBV4-2, the J gene TRBJ1-5; TRBD1 is a possible D gene (6 bases). Trimming removed 1 base from V and 0 bases from J, with 10 bases in between. Germline CDR1 and CDR2: LGHNA and YNFKEQ. There are 16 residues in the CDR3.

The rearrangement links TRBV28 to TRBJ1-1; no firm D call. There are 14 residues in the CDR3. V was clipped by 5 bases and J by 1 base, with 11 bases between them. In germline, CDR1 is MDHEN, CDR2 SYDVKM. The CDR3 DNA reads as TGTGCCAGCAGTGACTCCCCTCCGAACACTGAAGCTTTCTTT. It yields the protein CASSDSPPNTEAFF.

This chain links TRBV6-5 with TRBJ2-7, with D tentatively TRBD1 (6 bases). The V gene lost 2 bases and the J gene lost 0 bases, with 8 bases spanning the gap. The CDR3 is 14 amino acids. Germline loops: CDR1 MNHEY, CDR2 SVGAGI. The CDR3 protein is CASSYDRLSYEQYF. DNA of the CDR3: TGTGCCAGCAGTTACGACAGGCTCTCCTACGAGCAGTACTTC.

The gene calls are TRBV5-6 and TRBJ2-5; 7 bases are shared with TRBD1. The germline CDR1 and CDR2 sequences are SGHDT and YYEEEE. The CDR3 length is 15 residues. J gave up 2 bases and V 4 bases, and 8 bases lay outside the gene matches. This chain's CDR3 is CASSPGQLFQETQYF. CDR3 coding DNA: TGTGCCAGCAGCCCGGGACAGCTTTTTCAAGAGACCCAGTACTTC.

The V gene is TRBV5-5, the J gene TRBJ1-5; unclear D gene. The CDR3 contains 13 residues. In germline, CDR1 is SGHKS, CDR2 YYEKEE (reference sequence). The V gene lost 2 bases and the J gene lost 5 bases, with 8 bases spanning the gap. CDR3 DNA: TGTGCCAGCAGCTTTGGGGTAGATCAGCCCCAGCATTTT. Its translation is CASSFGVDQPQHF. The full variable domain, its missing parts supplied by reference TRBV5-5 and TRBJ1-5, is DAGVTQSPTHLIKTRGQQVTLRCSPISGHKSVSWYQQVLGQGPQFIFQYYEKEERGRGNFPDRFSARQFPNYSSELNVNALLLGDSALYLCASSFGVDQPQHFGDGTRLSIL.

As concerns this clone: In the same sample, other DNA sequences code for this CDR3. The V gene is TRBV28, the J gene TRBJ1-2; D remains ambiguous. Germline loops: CDR1 MDHEN, CDR2 SYDVKM. Trimming left V 6 bases short and J 4 bases short, with 9 bases between. CDR3 length: 12 amino acids. The CDR3: CASSPPAYGYTF. CDR3 DNA: TGTGCCAGCAGCCCACCGGCCTATGGCTACACCTTC.